The 26 T cell receptor beta chains listed next were all sequenced from one sample in a study of blood T cell repertoires in COVID-19. This table comes from immunoSEQ multiplex PCR, and its TCRdb copy is limited to in-frame clones, with some not included. The repertoire includes approximately 190,000 clones, about four fifths of them detected once, and around 6.1% sits in the top ten. Sequenced: peripheral blood. These receptor sequences come from a woman in her thirties or forties with acute or convalescent COVID-19.

This chain joins TRBV28 and TRBJ1-6; possibly TRBD1 for D (5 bases). Germline-derived CDR1 and CDR2 are MDHEN and SYDVKM. The CDR3 is 17 residues long. With 7 bases removed from V and 6 bases from J, the gap between germline ends came to 22 bases. Written as DNA, the CDR3 is TGTGCCAGCATTCACCGCTTTAGGGGAGGGCTTAATTCACCCCTCCACTTT. Translating gives CASIHRFRGGLNSPLHF.

The J gene is TRBJ1-2, the V gene TRBV27, with TRBD1 as a possible D gene (5 bases). This CDR3 spans 13 amino acids. Germline V gives CDR1 MNHEY, CDR2 SMNVEV (reference sequence). Trimming pared 3 bases from V and 5 bases from J, leaving 10 bases between. CDR3 nucleotides: TGTGCCAGCAGTTTTTCAGGGCAGTATGGCTACACCTTC. Its translation: CASSFSGQYGYTF.

The gene calls are TRBV6-6 and TRBJ1-2; D is possibly TRBD1 (6 bases). Germline values: CDR1 MNHNY, CDR2 SVGAGI (reference sequence). Trimming removed 0 bases from V and 8 bases from J, with 16 bases in between. This CDR3 spans 15 amino acids. The CDR3 loop is CASSYSTGTPRGYTF. The CDR3 DNA follows: TGTGCCAGCAGTTACTCGACAGGAACCCCGAGGGGCTACACCTTC.

The V gene is TRBV28, the J gene TRBJ2-4; TRBD1 agrees at 8 bases. Germline V gene lookup returns CDR1 MDHEN and CDR2 SYDVKM. CDR3 length: 13 amino acids. After removal of 11 bases from V and 4 bases from J, the junction contained 7 bases not matched to a gene. Written as DNA, the CDR3 is TGTGCCTCCGGGACAGGATTTAAAAACATTCAGTACTTC. It yields the protein CASGTGFKNIQYF.

The CDR3 coding sequence is TGTGCCAGCAGTCCTCGACTAGCCCAAGAAGCTTTCTTT. This sequence encodes CASSPRLAQEAFF. V is TRBV12-3 or TRBV12-4 and J is TRBJ1-1, with D unclear. This CDR3 has 13 amino acids. The V end lost 5 bases, the J end lost 8 bases, and 15 bases lay between the germline ends.

The chain links TRBV28 to TRBJ1-2; D is unresolved. CDR3 length: 14 amino acids. V lost 7 bases, J lost 1 base, and 13 bases lay in between. From germline, CDR1 is MDHEN and CDR2 SYDVKM. Written as DNA, the CDR3 is TGTGCCAGCACCTCCGGGGAGTTTAACTATGGCTACACCTTC. This gives the protein CASTSGEFNYGYTF.

The chain has TRBV7-2 and TRBJ2-4; 15 positions agree with TRBD2. Germline lookup yields CDR1 SGHTA and CDR2 FQGNSA. The CDR3 is made up of 18 amino acids. Trimming removed 5 bases from V and 7 bases from J; junction bases left unmatched: 12. CDR3 nucleotides: TGTGCCAGCAGCCTTTATCGGACTAGCGGGGGGGCAATTAACATTCAGTACTTC. Protein product: CASSLYRTSGGAINIQYF.

The chain recombines TRBV28 with TRBJ2-2; TRBD1 is a possible D gene (6 bases). The ends were cut back, 3 bases at V and 2 bases at J, with 10 bases in the middle. This CDR3 is built from 15 residues. CDR1 MDHEN and CDR2 SYDVKM come from the germline V gene. The CDR3 nucleotides read TGTGCCAGCAGTTTGGGGGCCGTTAACACCGGGGAGCTGTTTTTT. The encoded protein is CASSLGAVNTGELFF.

This sequence joins TRBV6-4 and TRBJ2-7, with TRBD1 matching over 7 bases. V dropped 9 bases and J dropped 3; count of bases not matched to a gene: 8. CDR1 and CDR2 (germline): MRHNA, SNTAGT. CDR3 length: 13 residues. In DNA form, the CDR3 reads TGTGCCAGACCCGGGACAGAGAACTACGAGCAGTACTTC. This encodes CARPGTENYEQYF.

The CDR3 spells CASSYSSGGPYEQYF. As DNA, the CDR3 is TGTGCCAGCAGTTACTCTTCAGGGGGCCCCTACGAGCAGTACTTC. J is TRBJ2-7 and V is TRBV6-5; the match to TRBD1 covers 8 bases. V lost 0 bases to trimming and J lost 2 bases; unmatched junction nucleotides: 3. Germline V gives CDR1 MNHEY, CDR2 SVGAGI. The CDR3 runs 15 residues.

The chain uses TRBV5-4 and TRBJ2-7, with 8 bases lining up with TRBD2. CDR1 and CDR2 from the germline V gene are SGHNT and YYREEE (reference sequence). CDR3 length: 18 amino acids. With V trimmed by 4 bases and J by 0 bases, 15 bases remained unmatched. The CDR3: CASSNGIGQRGSSYEQYF. Written as DNA, the CDR3 is TGTGCCAGCAGCAACGGGATCGGCCAGCGGGGGAGCTCCTACGAGCAGTACTTC.

The chain couples TRBV6-5 to TRBJ1-5; D not resolved. Deletions cut 0 bases from V and 0 bases from J, with 6 bases between. The CDR3 has 15 amino acids. CDR1 and CDR2 from the germline V gene are MNHEY and SVGAGI. CDR3 region: CASSYSRYSNQPQHF. The DNA of the CDR3 is TGTGCCAGCAGTTACTCGAGGTATAGCAATCAGCCCCAGCATTTT.

The gene calls are TRBV28 and TRBJ1-6; D possibly corresponds to TRBD1 (6 bases). Trimming stripped 4 bases from V and 6 bases from J, with 22 bases between. Germline CDR1 MDHEN, CDR2 SYDVKM. The CDR3 sequence is 18 residues long. Written as DNA, the CDR3 is TGTGCCAGCAGTTCGGCGGTGTCCAGGACAGCATTTAATTCACCCCTCCACTTT. Protein sequence: CASSSAVSRTAFNSPLHF.

This clone has a count of ten or more. V is TRBV11-2 and J is TRBJ2-2; D remains unclear. V was pared by 1 base and J by 6 bases, with 3 bases between. From germline, CDR1 is SGHAT and CDR2 FQNNGV. CDR3 size: 12 residues. CDR3 sequence (DNA): TGTGCCAGCAGCTTAGGGCCCGGGGAGCTGTTTTTT. This gives the protein CASSLGPGELFF.

The V and J genes are TRBV10-1 and TRBJ2-3; 8 bases map to TRBD1. With 5 bases clipped from V and 2 bases from J, the junction kept 3 bases outside the gene matches. The germline V gene encodes CDR1 WNHNN and CDR2 SYGVQD (reference sequence). CDR3 size: 14 residues. The CDR3 region has the DNA TGCGCCAGCAGTACAGGGGGAACCACAGATACGCAGTATTTT. Its protein is CASSTGGTTDTQYF.

This sequence joins TRBV15 and TRBJ2-7, with 8 bases fitting TRBD1. With V trimmed by 3 bases and J by 3 bases, 4 bases remained unmatched. CDR1 and CDR2 from the germline V gene are LNHNV and YYDKDF (reference sequence). The CDR3 sequence is 14 residues long. CDR3 coding DNA: TGTGCCACCAGCAGGGACAGGGTTGGCTACGAGCAGTACTTC. Its translation: CATSRDRVGYEQYF.

This chain links TRBV13 with TRBJ1-2, with D possibly matching TRBD1 (5 bases). This CDR3 comprises 13 residues. The ends were cut back, 3 bases at V and 4 bases at J, with 9 bases in the middle. Germline V gives CDR1 PRHDT, CDR2 FYEKMQ (reference sequence). The CDR3 region is CASSFDRVYGYTF. CDR3 nucleotides: TGTGCCAGCAGCTTTGACAGAGTCTATGGCTACACCTTC.

V usage is TRBV11-1 and J usage is TRBJ1-3; 8 bases align to TRBD1. Trimming took 5 bases from V and 0 from J; bases not matched to a gene: 6. Germline V CDR1 and CDR2: SGHAT, FQDESV (reference sequence). This CDR3 has 16 amino acids. Here the CDR3 DNA reads TGTGCCAGCAGCGGATGGACAGGGACCTCTGGAAACACCATATATTTT. It yields the protein CASSGWTGTSGNTIYF.

The chain combines TRBV7-2 with TRBJ2-3; 12 bases agree with TRBD2. The V gene end was trimmed by 5 bases and the J gene end by 4 bases; junction bases not matched to a gene: 13. This CDR3 has 18 amino acids. The germline V gene encodes CDR1 SGHTA and CDR2 FQGNSA. The DNA for the CDR3 is TGTGCCAGCAGCCGCCGTACCCTACTAGCGGGGGGCGCAGATACGCAGTATTTT. Protein product: CASSRRTLLAGGADTQYF.

This chain joins TRBV15 and TRBJ1-5; D is unresolved. This CDR3 contains 11 residues. V was cut by 8 bases and J by 4 bases, with 6 bases left in between. Germline V lookup: CDR1 LNHNV, CDR2 YYDKDF (reference sequence). The CDR3 reads CATGRNQPQHF. CDR3 bases: TGTGCCACCGGTAGAAATCAGCCCCAGCATTTT. Using reference TRBV15 and TRBJ1-5 for the parts outside the CDR3, the full variable domain is DAMVIQNPRYQVTQFGKPVTLSCSQTLNHNVMYWYQQKSSQAPKLLFHYYDKDFNNEADTPDNFQSRRPNTSFCFLDIRSPGLGDTAMYLCATGRNQPQHFGDGTRLSIL.

The chain links TRBV28 to TRBJ1-5, with a tentative D call TRBD1 (6 bases). V lost 3 bases, J lost 6 bases, and 15 bases lay in between. The CDR3 contains 15 residues. Germline-derived CDR1 and CDR2 are MDHEN and SYDVKM. CDR3 sequence: CASSFSGGVGQPQHF. The CDR3, as DNA: TGTGCCAGCAGTTTTTCTGGGGGCGTCGGTCAGCCCCAGCATTTT.

The genes are TRBV11-2 and TRBJ1-1; possible D gene TRBD1, 5 bases. The CDR3 consists of 20 residues. Germline V lookup: CDR1 SGHAT, CDR2 FQNNGV. Trimming shortened V by 0 bases and J by 1 base, and 24 bases separated the two germline ends. DNA of the CDR3: TGTGCCAGCAGCTTAGAAGGGGTGAGACATTCCCTCTCCCCGAACACTGAAGCTTTCTTT. This encodes CASSLEGVRHSLSPNTEAFF.

This chain links TRBV7-9 with TRBJ1-5; D is perhaps TRBD1 (5 bases). The CDR3 sequence is 16 residues long. CDR1 is SEHNR, CDR2 FQNEAQ, per germline (reference sequence). Trimming shortened V by 1 base and J by 2 bases, and 12 bases separated the two germline ends. CDR3: CASSLEYGGGNQPQHF. As DNA, the CDR3 is TGTGCCAGCAGCTTAGAGTACGGGGGAGGCAATCAGCCCCAGCATTTT.

Notes on this clone: The sample has other DNA sequences that encode this CDR3 too. This rearrangement joins TRBV11-2 to TRBJ2-2; no clear D. The CDR3 covers 11 residues. Trimming removed 1 base at V and 8 bases at J, with 2 bases between. Germline V lookup: CDR1 SGHAT, CDR2 FQNNGV. CDR3: CASSLAGELFF. CDR3 sequence (DNA): TGTGCCAGCAGCTTAGCAGGGGAGCTGTTTTTT.

The V gene is TRBV9, the J gene TRBJ1-1; the D is unclear. V lost 3 bases to trimming and J lost 0 bases, with 12 bases between them. The germline V gene has CDR1 SGDLS and CDR2 YYNGEE. CDR3 length: 15 amino acids. The CDR3 coding sequence is TGTGCCAGCAGCGCCGACATACTGATGAACACTGAAGCTTTCTTT. Amino acid sequence: CASSADILMNTEAFF.

V usage is TRBV4-1 and J usage is TRBJ1-2; 7 bases fit TRBD1. CDR1 is MGHRA, CDR2 YSYEKL, per germline. After removal of 3 bases from V and 0 bases from J, the junction contained 4 bases not matched to a gene. CDR3 length equals 15 residues. As DNA, the CDR3 is TGCGCCAGCAGCCATCCCGGGACAGCTAACTATGGCTACACCTTC. This encodes CASSHPGTANYGYTF.